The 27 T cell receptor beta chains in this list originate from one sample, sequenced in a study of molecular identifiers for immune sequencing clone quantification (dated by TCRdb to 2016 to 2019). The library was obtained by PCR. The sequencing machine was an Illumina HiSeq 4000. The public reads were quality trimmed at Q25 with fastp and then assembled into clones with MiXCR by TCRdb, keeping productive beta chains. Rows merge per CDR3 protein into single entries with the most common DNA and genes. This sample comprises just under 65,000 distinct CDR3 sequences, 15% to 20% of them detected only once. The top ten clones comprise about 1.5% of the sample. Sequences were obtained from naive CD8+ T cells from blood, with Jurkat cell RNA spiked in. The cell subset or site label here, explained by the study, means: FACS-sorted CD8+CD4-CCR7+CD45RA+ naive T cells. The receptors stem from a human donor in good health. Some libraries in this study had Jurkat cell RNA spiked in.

The CDR3 sequence is CASSPRQGMYNEQFF. In nucleotides, the CDR3 is TGTGCCAGCAGCCCCCGACAGGGAATGTACAATGAGCAGTTCTTC. The chain carries TRBV7-3 and TRBJ2-1, with 7 bases matching TRBD1. V was pared by 5 bases and J by 4 bases, with 8 bases of the junction left unmatched. The CDR3 totals 15 residues. CDR1 and CDR2 from the germline V gene are SGHTA and FQGTGA.

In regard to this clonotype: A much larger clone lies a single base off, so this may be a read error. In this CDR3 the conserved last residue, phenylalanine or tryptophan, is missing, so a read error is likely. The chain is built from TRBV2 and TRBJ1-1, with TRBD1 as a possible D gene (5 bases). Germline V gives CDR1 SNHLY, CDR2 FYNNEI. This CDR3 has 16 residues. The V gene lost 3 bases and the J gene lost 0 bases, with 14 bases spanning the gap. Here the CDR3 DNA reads TGTGCCAGCAGTGATAGCGCAGGGTCCATGAACACTGAAGCTTTCTTA. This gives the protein CASSDSAGSMNTEAFL.

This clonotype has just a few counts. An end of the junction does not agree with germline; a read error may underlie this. The CDR3: CASIEARVSYERYF. The CDR3 DNA reads TGTGCCAGCATAGAGGCCAGGGTCTCCTACGAGCGGTACTTC. The chain recombines TRBV2 with TRBJ2-7, with D possibly being TRBD1 (5 bases). This CDR3 is built from 14 residues. The germline V gene has CDR1 SNHLY and CDR2 FYNNEI.

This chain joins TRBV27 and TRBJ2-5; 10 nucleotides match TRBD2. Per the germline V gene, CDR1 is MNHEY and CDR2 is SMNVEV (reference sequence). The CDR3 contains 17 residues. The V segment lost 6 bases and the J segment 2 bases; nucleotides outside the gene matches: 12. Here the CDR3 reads CASSPPGAGGPQETQYF. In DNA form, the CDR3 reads TGTGCCAGCAGCCCACCCGGAGCGGGAGGGCCTCAAGAGACCCAGTACTTC.

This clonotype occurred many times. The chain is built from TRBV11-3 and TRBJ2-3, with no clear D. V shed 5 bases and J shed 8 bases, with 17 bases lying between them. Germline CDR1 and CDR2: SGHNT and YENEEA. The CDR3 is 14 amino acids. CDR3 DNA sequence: TGTGCCAGCAGCGCTCCCCTTCGTCGGACTACGCAGTATTTT. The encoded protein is CASSAPLRRTTQYF.

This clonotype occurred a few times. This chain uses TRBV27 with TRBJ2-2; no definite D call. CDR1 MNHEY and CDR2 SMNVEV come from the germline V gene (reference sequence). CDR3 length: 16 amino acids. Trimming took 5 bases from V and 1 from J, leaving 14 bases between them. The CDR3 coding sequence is TGTGCCAGCAGTCCCCTACAGTTTGAGAACACCGGGGAGCTGTTTTTT. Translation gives CASSPLQFENTGELFF.

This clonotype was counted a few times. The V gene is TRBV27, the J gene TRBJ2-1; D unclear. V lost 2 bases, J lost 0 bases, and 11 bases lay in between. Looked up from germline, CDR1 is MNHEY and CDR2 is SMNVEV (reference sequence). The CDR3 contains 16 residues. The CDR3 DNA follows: TGTGCCAGCAGTTTAACGGTCTCCTCCTCCTACAATGAGCAGTTCTTC. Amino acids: CASSLTVSSSYNEQFF.

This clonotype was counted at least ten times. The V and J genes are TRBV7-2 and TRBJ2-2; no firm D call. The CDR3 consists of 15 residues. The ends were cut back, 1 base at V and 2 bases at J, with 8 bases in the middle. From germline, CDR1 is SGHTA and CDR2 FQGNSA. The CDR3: CASSLVWGNTGELFF. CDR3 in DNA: TGTGCCAGCAGCTTAGTTTGGGGTAACACCGGGGAGCTGTTTTTT.

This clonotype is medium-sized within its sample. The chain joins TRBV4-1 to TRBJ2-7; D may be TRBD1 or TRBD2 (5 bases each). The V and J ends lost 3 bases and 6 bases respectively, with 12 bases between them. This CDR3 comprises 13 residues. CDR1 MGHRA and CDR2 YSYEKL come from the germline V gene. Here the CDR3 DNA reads TGCGCCAGCAGCCAGGGACCTGCGGGCGAGCAGTACTTC. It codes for CASSQGPAGEQYF.

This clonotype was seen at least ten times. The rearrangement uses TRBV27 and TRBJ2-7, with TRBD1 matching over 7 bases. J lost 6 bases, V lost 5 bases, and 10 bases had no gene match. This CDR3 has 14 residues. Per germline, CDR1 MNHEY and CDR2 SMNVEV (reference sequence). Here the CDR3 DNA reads TGTGCCAGCAGTACGGACAGGACAAGTCGCGAGCAGTACTTC. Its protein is CASSTDRTSREQYF.

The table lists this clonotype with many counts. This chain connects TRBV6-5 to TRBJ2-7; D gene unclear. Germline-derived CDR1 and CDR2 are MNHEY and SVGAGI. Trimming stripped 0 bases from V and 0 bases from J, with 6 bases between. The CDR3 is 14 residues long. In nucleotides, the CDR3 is TGTGCCAGCAGTTACTCGGGCGGCTCCTACGAGCAGTACTTC. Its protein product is CASSYSGGSYEQYF.

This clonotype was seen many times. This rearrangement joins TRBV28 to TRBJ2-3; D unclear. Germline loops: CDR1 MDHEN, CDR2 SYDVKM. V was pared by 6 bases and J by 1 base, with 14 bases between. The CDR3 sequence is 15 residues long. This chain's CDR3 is CASSLFAGGTDTQYF. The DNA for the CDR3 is TGTGCCAGCAGCCTTTTTGCAGGTGGCACAGATACGCAGTATTTT.

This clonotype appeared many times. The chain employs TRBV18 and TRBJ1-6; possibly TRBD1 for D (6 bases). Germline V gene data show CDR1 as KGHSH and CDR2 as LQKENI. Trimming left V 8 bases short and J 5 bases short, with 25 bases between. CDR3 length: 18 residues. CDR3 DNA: TGTGCCAGCCCCCGGGACACGGTCGTCACGGGGCATAATTCACCCCTCCACTTT. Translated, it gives CASPRDTVVTGHNSPLHF.

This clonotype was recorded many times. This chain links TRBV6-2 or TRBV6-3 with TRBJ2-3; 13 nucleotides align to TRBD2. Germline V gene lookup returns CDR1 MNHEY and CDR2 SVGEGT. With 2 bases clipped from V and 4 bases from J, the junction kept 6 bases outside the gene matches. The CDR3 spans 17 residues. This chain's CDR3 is CASSYRTSGSPADTQYF. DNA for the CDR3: TGTGCCAGCAGTTACCGGACTAGCGGGAGCCCCGCAGATACGCAGTATTTT.

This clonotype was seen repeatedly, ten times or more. The DNA for the CDR3 is TGTGCCAGCAGCTTAGGCGTAGCGGGAGGGCCTCGTCCCAATGAGCAGTTCTTC. Its translation is CASSLGVAGGPRPNEQFF. This chain links TRBV7-9 with TRBJ2-1; 11 nucleotides line up with TRBD2. Losses at the gene ends were 1 base for V and 6 bases for J; bases not matched to a gene: 11. Germline CDR1 is SEHNR and CDR2 is FQNEAQ (reference sequence). The CDR3 covers 18 residues. Based on the CDR3 plus reference TRBV7-9 and TRBJ2-1, the full variable domain is DTGVSQNPRHKITKRGQNVTFRCDPISEHNRLYWYRQTLGQGPEFLTYFQNEAQLEKSRLLSDRFSAERPKGSFSTLEIQRTEQGDSAMYLCASSLGVAGGPRPNEQFFGPGTRLTVL.

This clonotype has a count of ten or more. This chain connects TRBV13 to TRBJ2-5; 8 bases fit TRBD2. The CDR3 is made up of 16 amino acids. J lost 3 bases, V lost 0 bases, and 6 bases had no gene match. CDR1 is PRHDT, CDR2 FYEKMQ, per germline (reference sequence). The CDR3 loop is CASSLGREDPKETQYF. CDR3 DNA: TGTGCCAGCAGCTTAGGGCGGGAGGACCCTAAAGAGACCCAGTACTTC.

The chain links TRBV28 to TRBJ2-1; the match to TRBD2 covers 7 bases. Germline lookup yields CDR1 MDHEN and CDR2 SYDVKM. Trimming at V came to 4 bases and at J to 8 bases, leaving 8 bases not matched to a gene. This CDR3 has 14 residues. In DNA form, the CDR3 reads TGTGCCAGCAGTTACTTGCGGGAGTCGGATGAGCAGTTCTTC. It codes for CASSYLRESDEQFF.

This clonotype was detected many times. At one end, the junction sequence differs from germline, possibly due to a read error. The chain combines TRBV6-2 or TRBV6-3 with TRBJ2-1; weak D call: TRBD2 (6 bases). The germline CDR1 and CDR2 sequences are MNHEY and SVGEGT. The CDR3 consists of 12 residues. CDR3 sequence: CASGRDPLERFF. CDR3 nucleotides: TGTGCCAGCGGGCGGGACCCCCTTGAGCGGTTCTTC.

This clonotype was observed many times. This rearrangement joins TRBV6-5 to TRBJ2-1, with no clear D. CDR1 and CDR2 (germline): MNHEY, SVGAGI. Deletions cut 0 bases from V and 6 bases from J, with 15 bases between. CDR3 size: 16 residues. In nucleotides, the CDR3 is TGTGCCAGCAGTTACTCTACTGGGCGGATTAGCAATGAGCAGTTCTTC. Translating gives CASSYSTGRISNEQFF.

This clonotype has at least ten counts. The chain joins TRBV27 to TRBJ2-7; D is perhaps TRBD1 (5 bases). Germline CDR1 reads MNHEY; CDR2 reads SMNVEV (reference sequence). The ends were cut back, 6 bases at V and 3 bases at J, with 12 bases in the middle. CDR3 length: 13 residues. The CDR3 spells CASSLGASYEQYF. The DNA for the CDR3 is TGTGCCAGCAGCTTAGGGGCAAGCTACGAGCAGTACTTC.

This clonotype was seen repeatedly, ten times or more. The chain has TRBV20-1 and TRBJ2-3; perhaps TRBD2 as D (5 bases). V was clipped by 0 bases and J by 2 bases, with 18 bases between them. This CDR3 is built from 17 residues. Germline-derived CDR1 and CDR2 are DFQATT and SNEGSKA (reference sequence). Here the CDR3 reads CSARDRFRTGITDTQYF. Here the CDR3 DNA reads TGCAGTGCTAGAGACCGGTTTAGGACTGGGATCACAGATACGCAGTATTTT.

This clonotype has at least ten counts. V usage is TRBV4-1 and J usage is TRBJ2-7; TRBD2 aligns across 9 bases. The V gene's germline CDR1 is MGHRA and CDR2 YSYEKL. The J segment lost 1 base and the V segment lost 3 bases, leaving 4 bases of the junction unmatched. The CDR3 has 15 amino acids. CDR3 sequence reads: CASSQAGGPSYEQYF. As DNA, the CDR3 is TGCGCCAGCAGCCAGGCGGGAGGGCCATCCTACGAGCAGTACTTC.

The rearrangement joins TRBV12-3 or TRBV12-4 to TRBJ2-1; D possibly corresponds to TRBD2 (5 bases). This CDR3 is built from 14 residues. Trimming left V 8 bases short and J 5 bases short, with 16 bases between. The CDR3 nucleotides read TGTGCCAGCGGTACGACGGGGTGGGACAATGAGCAGTTCTTC. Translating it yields CASGTTGWDNEQFF.

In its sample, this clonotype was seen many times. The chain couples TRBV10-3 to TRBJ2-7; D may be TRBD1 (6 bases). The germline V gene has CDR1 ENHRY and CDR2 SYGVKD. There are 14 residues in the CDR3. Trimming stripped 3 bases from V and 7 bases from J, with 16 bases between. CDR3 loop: CAISDGTWGREQYF. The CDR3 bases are TGTGCCATCAGTGATGGGACATGGGGTCGAGAGCAGTACTTC.

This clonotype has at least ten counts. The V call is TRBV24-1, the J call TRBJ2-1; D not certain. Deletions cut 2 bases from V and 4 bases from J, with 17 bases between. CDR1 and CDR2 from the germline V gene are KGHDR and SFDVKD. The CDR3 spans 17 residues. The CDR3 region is CATSDSYDPTEYNEQFF. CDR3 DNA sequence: TGTGCCACCAGTGATTCTTATGACCCCACAGAGTACAATGAGCAGTTCTTC.

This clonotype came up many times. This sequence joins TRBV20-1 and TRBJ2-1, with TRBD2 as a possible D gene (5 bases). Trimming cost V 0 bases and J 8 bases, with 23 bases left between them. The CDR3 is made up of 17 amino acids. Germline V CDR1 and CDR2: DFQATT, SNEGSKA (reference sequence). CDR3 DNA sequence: TGCAGTGCTAGAGATAGGGAAGAGGGTCTACCTGAGGATGAGCAGTTCTTC. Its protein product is CSARDREEGLPEDEQFF.

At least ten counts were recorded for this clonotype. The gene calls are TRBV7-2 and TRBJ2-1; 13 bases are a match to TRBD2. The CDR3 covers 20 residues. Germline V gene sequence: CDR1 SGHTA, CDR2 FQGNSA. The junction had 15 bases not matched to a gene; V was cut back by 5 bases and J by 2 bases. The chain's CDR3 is CASSTSGTSGKASPYNEQFF. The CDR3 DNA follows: TGTGCCAGCAGCACATCCGGGACTAGCGGGAAGGCCAGCCCCTACAATGAGCAGTTCTTC.